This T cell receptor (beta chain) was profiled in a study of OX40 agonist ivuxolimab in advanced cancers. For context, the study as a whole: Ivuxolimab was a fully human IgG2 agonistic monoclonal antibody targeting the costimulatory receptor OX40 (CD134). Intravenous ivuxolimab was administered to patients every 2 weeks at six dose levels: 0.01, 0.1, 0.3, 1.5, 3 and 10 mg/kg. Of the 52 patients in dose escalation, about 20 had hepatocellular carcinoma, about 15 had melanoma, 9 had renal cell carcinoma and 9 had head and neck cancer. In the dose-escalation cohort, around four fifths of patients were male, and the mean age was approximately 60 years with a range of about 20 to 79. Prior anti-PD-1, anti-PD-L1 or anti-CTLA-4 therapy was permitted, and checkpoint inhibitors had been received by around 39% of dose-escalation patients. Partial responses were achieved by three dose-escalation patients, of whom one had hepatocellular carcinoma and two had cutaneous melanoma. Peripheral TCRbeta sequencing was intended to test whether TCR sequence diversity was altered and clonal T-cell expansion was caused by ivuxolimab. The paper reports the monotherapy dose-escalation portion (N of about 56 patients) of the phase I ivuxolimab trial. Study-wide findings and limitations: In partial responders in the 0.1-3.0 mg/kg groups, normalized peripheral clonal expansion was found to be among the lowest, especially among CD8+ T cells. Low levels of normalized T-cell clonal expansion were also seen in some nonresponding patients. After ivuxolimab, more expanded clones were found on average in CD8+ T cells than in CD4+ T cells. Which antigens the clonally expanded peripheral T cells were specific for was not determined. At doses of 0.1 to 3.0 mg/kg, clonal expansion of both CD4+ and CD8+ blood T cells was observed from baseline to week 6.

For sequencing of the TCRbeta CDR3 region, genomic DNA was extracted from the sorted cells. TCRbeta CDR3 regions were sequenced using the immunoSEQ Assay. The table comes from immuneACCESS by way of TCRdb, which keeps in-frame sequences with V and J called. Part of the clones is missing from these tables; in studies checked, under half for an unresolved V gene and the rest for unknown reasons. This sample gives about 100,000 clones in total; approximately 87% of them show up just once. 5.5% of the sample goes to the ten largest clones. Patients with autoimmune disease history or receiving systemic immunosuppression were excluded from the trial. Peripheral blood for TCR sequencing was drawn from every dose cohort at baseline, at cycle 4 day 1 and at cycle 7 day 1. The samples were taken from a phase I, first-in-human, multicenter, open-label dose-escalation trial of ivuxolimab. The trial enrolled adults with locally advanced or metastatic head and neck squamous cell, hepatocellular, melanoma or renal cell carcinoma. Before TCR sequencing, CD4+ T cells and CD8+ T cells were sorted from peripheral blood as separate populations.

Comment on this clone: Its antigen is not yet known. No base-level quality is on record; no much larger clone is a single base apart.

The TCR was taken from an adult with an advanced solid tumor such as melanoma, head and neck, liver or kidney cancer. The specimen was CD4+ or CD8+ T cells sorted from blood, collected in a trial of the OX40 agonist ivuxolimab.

The sequenced DNA: TGCGCCAGCAGCCACACAACAGGGTATGGCTACACCTTC. Its amino acids are CASSHTTGYGYTF. The chain links TRBV5-1 with TRBJ1-2; a tentative D match to TRBD1 spans 6 bases. Trimming removed 4 bases from V and 5 bases from J, leaving 12 bases between the germline ends. Counted from cysteine to phenylalanine, this CDR3 has 13 amino acids. Left in the record is the CDR3 DNA by itself, 39 bases read in frame from the first base. The CDR1 and CDR2 encoded by the germline V gene are SGHRS and YFSETQ. Here the CDR3 is joined to the reference TRBV5-1 and TRBJ1-2 genes, and the full variable domain is: KAGVTQTPRYLIKTRGQQVTLSCSPISGHRSVSWYQQTPGQGLQFLFEYFSETQRNKGNFPGRFSGRQFSNSRSEMNVSTLELGDSALYLCASSHTTGYGYTFGSGTRLTVV.